The 11 T cell receptor beta chains listed next were all sequenced from one sample in a study of blood T cell repertoires in COVID-19. Repertoires were generated with immunoSEQ multiplex PCR, while TCRdb's copy carries only in-frame clones and drops some. The repertoire has around 160,000 clones, around 80% of them found once; the top ten carry less than 20%. The sample taken for sequencing was peripheral blood. These receptors came from a woman older than 75 with acute or convalescent COVID-19.

The gene calls are TRBV11-3 and TRBJ2-7; the match to TRBD1 covers 8 bases. From germline, CDR1 is SGHNT and CDR2 YENEEA. V shed 0 bases and J 8 bases; nucleotides not matched to a gene: 6. The CDR3 consists of 14 residues. The CDR3 DNA reads as TGTGCCAGCAGCTTAGATTCCACAGGGGGTAAGCAGTACTTC. It translates to CASSLDSTGGKQYF.

The DNA of the CDR3 is TGTGCCAGCAGCTTAGAAGGGGGCGGGGAGCAGTACTTC. Residues: CASSLEGGGEQYF. The chain carries TRBV7-6 and TRBJ2-7, with 7 nucleotides matching TRBD1. This CDR3 has 13 amino acids. V was pared by 1 base and J by 7 bases, with 4 bases of the junction left unmatched. CDR1 and CDR2 from the germline V gene are SGHVS and FNYEAQ.

This clone appeared once. One junction end disagrees with the germline gene, perhaps due to a read error. The chain employs TRBV27 and TRBJ2-7; D uncertain. The length of the CDR3 is 15 residues. The germline V gene encodes CDR1 MNHEY and CDR2 SMNVEV (reference sequence). CDR3 sequence reads: CASSVSPGESYEQYF. The CDR3 DNA is TGTGCCAGCAGTGTATCCCCCGGAGAATCCTACGAGCAGTACTTC.

The CDR3 loop is CASSHPGQGVKLFF. DNA of the CDR3: TGTGCCAGCAGCCATCCGGGACAGGGGGTAAAACTGTTTTTT. V usage is TRBV7-2 and J usage is TRBJ1-4; TRBD1 aligns across 11 bases. The CDR3 has 14 residues. Trimming took 5 bases from V and 10 from J; bases not matched to a gene: 6. Per germline, CDR1 SGHTA and CDR2 FQGNSA.

This chain uses TRBV4-2 with TRBJ2-7, with a possible D match to TRBD2 (5 bases). CDR1 and CDR2 from the germline V gene are LGHNA and YNFKEQ. V was trimmed by 0 bases and J by 9 bases, leaving 15 bases between them. The CDR3 has 14 amino acids. CDR3 residues: CASSQERGSLWQYF. Here the CDR3 DNA reads TGTGCCAGCAGCCAAGAACGAGGGTCCCTGTGGCAGTACTTC.

In its sample, this clone was seen a few times. The rearrangement links TRBV19 to TRBJ1-5, with unresolved D. The CDR3 runs 17 residues. V was clipped by 3 bases and J by 2 bases, with 17 bases between them. The germline gives CDR1 LNHDA, CDR2 SQIVND (reference sequence). The DNA for the CDR3 is TGTGCCAGTAGTATCCCCCCGCGAGAGGGAGGCAATCAGCCCCAGCATTTT. As protein: CASSIPPREGGNQPQHF.

CDR3 region: CASSLVSGGASSYNEQFF. In nucleotides, the CDR3 is TGTGCCAGCAGCTTAGTTAGCGGGGGGGCGAGCTCCTACAATGAGCAGTTCTTC. The chain joins TRBV7-2 to TRBJ2-1; 11 nucleotides agree with TRBD2. The CDR3 runs to 18 residues. The J segment lost 0 bases and the V segment lost 1 base, leaving 5 bases of the junction unmatched. In germline, CDR1 is SGHTA, CDR2 FQGNSA.

This chain uses TRBV14 with TRBJ2-1; TRBD2 might be the D (5 bases). V lost 2 bases, J lost 9 bases, and 17 bases lay in between. The CDR3 runs 15 residues. Germline CDR1 and CDR2: SGHDN and FVKESK. The CDR3 is CASSQLAWVEGEQFF. CDR3 nucleotide sequence: TGTGCCAGCAGCCAACTTGCCTGGGTAGAGGGTGAGCAGTTCTTC.

The rearrangement uses TRBV7-6 and TRBJ1-2; TRBD1 might be the D (6 bases). The V end lost 1 base, the J end lost 0 bases, and 15 bases lay between the germline ends. This CDR3 spans 17 amino acids. Germline-derived CDR1 and CDR2 are SGHVS and FNYEAQ. In DNA, the CDR3 is TGTGCCAGCAGCTTAGAGGGGGTTGACGGAGCTAACTATGGCTACACCTTC. This codes for CASSLEGVDGANYGYTF.

The V gene is TRBV27, the J gene TRBJ1-5; possible D gene TRBD1, 5 bases. Trimming stripped 2 bases from V and 2 bases from J, with 7 bases between. CDR3 length equals 14 residues. The germline CDR1 and CDR2 sequences are MNHEY and SMNVEV (reference sequence). The CDR3 DNA reads as TGTGCCAGCAGTTTAATACAGGGCAATCAGCCCCAGCATTTT. It is translated as CASSLIQGNQPQHF.

The chain links TRBV29-1 to TRBJ2-6; the D gene is possibly TRBD2 (5 bases). V lost 6 bases and J lost 2, with 11 bases in between. In germline, CDR1 is SQVTM, CDR2 ANQGSEA. This CDR3 is built from 14 residues. The CDR3 nucleotides are TGCAGCGTGCCCGTGGGAGCTGGGGCCAACGTCCTGACTTTC. Its protein is CSVPVGAGANVLTF.